The TCR beta chain described here comes from a study of blood T cell repertoires in COVID-19. Study details: COVID-19 samples collected from the United States, Italy and Spain covered acute and convalescent phases.

Per the original methods: Reference gene primers were amplified, and this amplification served to estimate nucleated cell counts. Profiled with immunoSEQ multiplex PCR; TCRdb holds only in-frame clones, not every one. V and J calls plus clone size are reproduced from that table; the DNA served to infer D and trimming. This sample carries 110,000 or so clones, 75% to 90% of them seen once, and the ten largest clones take around an eighth. This CDR3 region has 16 residues. V was cut by 6 bases and J by 2 bases, with 18 bases left in between. CDR1 is KGHSH, CDR2 LQKENI, per germline. The TCR originated in a human donor in a cohort sampled during active COVID-19. The rearrangement uses TRBV18 and TRBJ2-3; maybe TRBD1 (6 bases). Material for sequencing was peripheral blood. The CDR3 sequence: CASSPGVRGHTDTQYF. The CDR3 coding sequence is TGTGCCAGCTCCCCCGGGGTTAGGGGACACACAGATACGCAGTATTTT.